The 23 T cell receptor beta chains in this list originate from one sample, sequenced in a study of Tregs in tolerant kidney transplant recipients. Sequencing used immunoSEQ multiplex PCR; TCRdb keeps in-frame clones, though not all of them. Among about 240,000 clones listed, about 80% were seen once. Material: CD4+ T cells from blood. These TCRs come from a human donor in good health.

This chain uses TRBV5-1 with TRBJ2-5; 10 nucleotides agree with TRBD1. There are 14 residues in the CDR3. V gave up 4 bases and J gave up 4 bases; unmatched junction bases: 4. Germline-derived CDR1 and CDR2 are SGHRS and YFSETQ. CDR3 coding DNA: TGCGCCAGCAGCATGAGGACAGGGGGAGAGACCCAGTACTTC. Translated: CASSMRTGGETQYF.

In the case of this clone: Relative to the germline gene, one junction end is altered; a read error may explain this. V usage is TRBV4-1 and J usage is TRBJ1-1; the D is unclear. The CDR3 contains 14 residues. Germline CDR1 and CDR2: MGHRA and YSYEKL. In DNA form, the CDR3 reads TGTGCCAGCAGCCAAGTACCCCCGGGAACTGAAGCTTTCTTT. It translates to CASSQVPPGTEAFF.

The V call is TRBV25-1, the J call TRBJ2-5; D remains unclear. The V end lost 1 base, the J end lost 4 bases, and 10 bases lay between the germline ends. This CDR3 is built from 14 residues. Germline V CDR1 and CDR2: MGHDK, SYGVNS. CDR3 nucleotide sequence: TGTGCCAGCAGTGAATCTGGTGGGCGAGAGACCCAGTACTTC. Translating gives CASSESGGRETQYF.

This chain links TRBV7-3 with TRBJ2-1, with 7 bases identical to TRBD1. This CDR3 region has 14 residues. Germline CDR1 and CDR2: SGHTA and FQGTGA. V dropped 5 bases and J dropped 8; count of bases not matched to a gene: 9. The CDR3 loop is CASSPRNRGDEQFF. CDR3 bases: TGTGCCAGCAGCCCACGGAACAGGGGCGATGAGCAGTTCTTC.

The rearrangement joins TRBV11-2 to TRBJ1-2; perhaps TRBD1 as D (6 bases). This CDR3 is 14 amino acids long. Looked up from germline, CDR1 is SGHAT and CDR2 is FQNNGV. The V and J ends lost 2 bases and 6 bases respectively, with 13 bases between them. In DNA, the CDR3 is TGTGCCAGCAGCTTATCCCGCAGGGGAAATGGCTACACCTTC. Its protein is CASSLSRRGNGYTF.

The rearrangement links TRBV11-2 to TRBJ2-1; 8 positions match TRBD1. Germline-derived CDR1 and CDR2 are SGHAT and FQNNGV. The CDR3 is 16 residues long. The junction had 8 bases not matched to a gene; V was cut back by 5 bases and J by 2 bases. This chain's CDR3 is CASSPVRGRAYNEQFF. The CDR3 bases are TGTGCCAGCAGCCCCGTCAGGGGGCGCGCCTACAATGAGCAGTTCTTC.

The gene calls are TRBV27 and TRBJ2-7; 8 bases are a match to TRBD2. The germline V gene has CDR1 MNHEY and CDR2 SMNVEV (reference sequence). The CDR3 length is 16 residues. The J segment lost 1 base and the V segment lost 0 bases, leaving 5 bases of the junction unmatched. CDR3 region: CASSLSPGGPSYEQYF. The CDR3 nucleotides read TGTGCCAGCAGTTTATCGCCGGGAGGGCCATCCTACGAGCAGTACTTC.

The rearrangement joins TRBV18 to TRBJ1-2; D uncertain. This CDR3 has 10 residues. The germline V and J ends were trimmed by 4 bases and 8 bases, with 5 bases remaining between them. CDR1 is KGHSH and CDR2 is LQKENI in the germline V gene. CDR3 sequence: CASSHWGYTF. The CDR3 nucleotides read TGTGCCAGCTCACATTGGGGCTACACCTTC.

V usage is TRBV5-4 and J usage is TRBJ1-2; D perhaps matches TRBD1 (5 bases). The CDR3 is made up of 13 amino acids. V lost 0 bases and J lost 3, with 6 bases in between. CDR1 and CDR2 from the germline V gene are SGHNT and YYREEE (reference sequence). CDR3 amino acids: CASSLAGDYGYTF. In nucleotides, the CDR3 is TGTGCCAGCAGCTTGGCGGGGGACTATGGCTACACCTTC.

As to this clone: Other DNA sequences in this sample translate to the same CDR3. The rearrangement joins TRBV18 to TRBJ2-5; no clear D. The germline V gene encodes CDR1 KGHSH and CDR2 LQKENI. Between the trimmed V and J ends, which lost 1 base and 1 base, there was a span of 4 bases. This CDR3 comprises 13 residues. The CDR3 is CASSPLGQETQYF. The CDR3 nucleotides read TGTGCCAGCTCACCACTGGGCCAAGAGACCCAGTACTTC.

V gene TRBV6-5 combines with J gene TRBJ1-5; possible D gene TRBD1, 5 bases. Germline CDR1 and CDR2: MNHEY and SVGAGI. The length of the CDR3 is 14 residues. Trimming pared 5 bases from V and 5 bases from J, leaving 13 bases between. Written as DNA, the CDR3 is TGTGCCAGCAGTGACGACAGCCGGCATCAGCCCCAGCATTTT. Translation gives CASSDDSRHQPQHF.

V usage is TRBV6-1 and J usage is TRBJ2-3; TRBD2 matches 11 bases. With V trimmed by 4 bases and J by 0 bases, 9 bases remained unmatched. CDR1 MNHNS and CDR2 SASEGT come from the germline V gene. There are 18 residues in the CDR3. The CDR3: CASSAGLAGGSSTDTQYF. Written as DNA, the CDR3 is TGTGCCAGCAGTGCGGGGCTAGCGGGGGGCTCTAGCACAGATACGCAGTATTTT.

The DNA of the CDR3 is TGCGCCAGCAGCTTGGGGGGACAGGACTACGAGCAGTACTTC. Amino acids: CASSLGGQDYEQYF. This chain joins TRBV5-1 and TRBJ2-7; 8 bases line up with TRBD1. There are 14 residues in the CDR3. Germline CDR1 SGHRS, CDR2 YFSETQ. V shed 0 bases, J shed 3 bases, and the junction held 2 bases outside the gene matches.

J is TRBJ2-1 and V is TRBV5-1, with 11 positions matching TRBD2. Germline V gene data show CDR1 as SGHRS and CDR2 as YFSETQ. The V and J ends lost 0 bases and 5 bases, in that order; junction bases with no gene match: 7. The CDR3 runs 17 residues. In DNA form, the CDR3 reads TGCGCCAGCAGCTTGGCCCCTGGGACTAGCGGAAACAATGAGCAGTTCTTC. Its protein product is CASSLAPGTSGNNEQFF. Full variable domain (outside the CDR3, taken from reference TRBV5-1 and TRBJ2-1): KAGVTQTPRYLIKTRGQQVTLSCSPISGHRSVSWYQQTPGQGLQFLFEYFSETQRNKGNFPGRFSGRQFSNSRSEMNVSTLELGDSALYLCASSLAPGTSGNNEQFFGPGTRLTVL.

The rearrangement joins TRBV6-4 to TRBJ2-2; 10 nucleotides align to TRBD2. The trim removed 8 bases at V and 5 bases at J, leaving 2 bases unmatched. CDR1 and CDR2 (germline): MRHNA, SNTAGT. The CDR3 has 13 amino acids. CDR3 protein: CASRLAGTGELFF. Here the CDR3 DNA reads TGTGCCAGCCGACTAGCGGGTACCGGGGAGCTGTTTTTT.

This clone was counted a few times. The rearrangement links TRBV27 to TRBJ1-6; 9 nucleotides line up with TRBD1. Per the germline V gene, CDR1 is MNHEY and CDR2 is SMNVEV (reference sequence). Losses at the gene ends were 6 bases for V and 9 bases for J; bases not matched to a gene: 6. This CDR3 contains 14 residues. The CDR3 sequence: CASSKTGGGSPLHF. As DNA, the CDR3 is TGTGCCAGCAGCAAGACAGGGGGAGGTTCACCCCTCCACTTT.

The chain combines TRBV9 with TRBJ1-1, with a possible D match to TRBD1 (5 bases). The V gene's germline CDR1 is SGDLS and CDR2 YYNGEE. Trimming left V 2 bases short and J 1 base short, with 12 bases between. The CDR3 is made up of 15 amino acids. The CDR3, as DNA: TGTGCCAGCAGCGTGGCCCCCCAGGGGAACACTGAAGCTTTCTTT. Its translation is CASSVAPQGNTEAFF.

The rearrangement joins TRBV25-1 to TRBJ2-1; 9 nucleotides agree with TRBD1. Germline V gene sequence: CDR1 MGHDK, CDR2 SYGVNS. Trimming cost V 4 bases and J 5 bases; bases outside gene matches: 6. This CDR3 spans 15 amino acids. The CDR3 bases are TGTGCCAGCAGTGGAGCCGGGACAGGGAACAATGAGCAGTTCTTC. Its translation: CASSGAGTGNNEQFF. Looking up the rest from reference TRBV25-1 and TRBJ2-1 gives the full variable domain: EADIYQTPRYLVIGTGKKITLECSQTMGHDKMYWYQQDPGMELHLIHYSYGVNSTEKGDLSSESTVSRIRTEHFPLTLESARPSHTSQYLCASSGAGTGNNEQFFGPGTRLTVL.

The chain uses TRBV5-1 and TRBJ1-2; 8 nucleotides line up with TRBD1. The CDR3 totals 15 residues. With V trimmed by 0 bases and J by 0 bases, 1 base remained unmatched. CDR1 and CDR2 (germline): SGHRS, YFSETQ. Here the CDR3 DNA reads TGCGCCAGCAGCTTGGACAGGGGGTCTAACTATGGCTACACCTTC. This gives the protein CASSLDRGSNYGYTF.

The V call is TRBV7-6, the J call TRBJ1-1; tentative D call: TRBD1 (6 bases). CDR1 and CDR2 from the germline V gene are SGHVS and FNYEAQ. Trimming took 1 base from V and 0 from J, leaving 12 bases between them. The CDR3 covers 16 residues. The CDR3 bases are TGTGCCAGCAGCTTAGAACCTACAGGGCTGAACACTGAAGCTTTCTTT. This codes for CASSLEPTGLNTEAFF.

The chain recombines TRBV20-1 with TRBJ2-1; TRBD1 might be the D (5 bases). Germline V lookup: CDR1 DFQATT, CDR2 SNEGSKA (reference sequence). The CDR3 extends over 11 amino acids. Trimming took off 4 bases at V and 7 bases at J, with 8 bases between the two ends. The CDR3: CSANAGNEQFF. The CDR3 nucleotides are TGCAGTGCTAACGCAGGGAATGAGCAGTTCTTC.

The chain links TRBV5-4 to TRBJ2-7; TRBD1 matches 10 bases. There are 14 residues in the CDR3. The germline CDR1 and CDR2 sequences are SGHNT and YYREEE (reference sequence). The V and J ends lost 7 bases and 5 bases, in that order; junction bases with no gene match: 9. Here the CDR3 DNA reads TGTGCCAGCGGCTCCTGGACAGGGGGTCACGAGCAGTACTTC. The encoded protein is CASGSWTGGHEQYF.

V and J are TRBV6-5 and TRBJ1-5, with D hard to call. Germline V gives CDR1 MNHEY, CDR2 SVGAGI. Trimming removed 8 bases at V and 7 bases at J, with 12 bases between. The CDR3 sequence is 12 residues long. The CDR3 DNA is TGTGCCAGCTCTACGGGAGAACAGCCCCAGCATTTT. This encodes CASSTGEQPQHF.